This T cell receptor beta chain was recorded in a study of OX40 agonist ivuxolimab in advanced cancers. Broadly, across the study: Ivuxolimab was an agonistic, fully human IgG2 monoclonal antibody directed against OX40 (CD134), a costimulatory receptor. Intravenous ivuxolimab was administered to patients every 2 weeks at six dose levels: 0.01, 0.1, 0.3, 1.5, 3 and 10 mg/kg. Among the roughly 52 dose-escalation patients, around 20 had hepatocellular carcinoma, approximately 15 melanoma, 9 renal cell carcinoma and 9 head and neck cancer. The dose-escalation cohort was around 84% male with a mean age of approximately 60 years, ranging from about 20 to 85. Prior anti-PD-1, anti-PD-L1 or anti-CTLA-4 therapy was permitted, and approximately 40% of dose-escalation patients had received checkpoint inhibitors. Partial responses were achieved by three dose-escalation patients, of whom one had hepatocellular carcinoma and two had cutaneous melanoma. The point of sequencing TCRbeta in the periphery was to test whether ivuxolimab changed TCR sequence diversity and drove clonal T-cell expansion. The monotherapy dose-escalation portion (N = 52 patients) of the phase I ivuxolimab trial is reported in the paper.

Overall study results and their limits: The antigen specificity of the clonally expanded peripheral T cells was not determined. At doses from 0.1 to 3.0 mg/kg, clonal expansion was seen in both CD4+ and CD8+ blood T cells between baseline and week 6. Low levels of normalized T-cell clonal expansion were also seen in some nonresponding patients. After ivuxolimab, expanded clones were on average more numerous among CD8+ T cells than among CD4+ T cells. In the 0.1-3.0 mg/kg groups, partial responders had among the lowest normalized peripheral clonal expansion, particularly in CD8+ T cells.

The trial excluded patients who had a history of autoimmune disease or were on systemic immunosuppression. In every dose cohort, peripheral blood was drawn for TCR sequencing at baseline, cycle 4 day 1, and cycle 7 day 1. Samples came from an open-label, multicenter, first-in-human phase I dose-escalation trial of ivuxolimab. Adults with locally advanced or metastatic melanoma, renal cell, hepatocellular, or head and neck squamous cell carcinoma were enrolled in the trial. CD4+ and CD8+ T cells were sorted separately from peripheral blood before TCR sequencing. In regard to this clone: The specificity of this receptor is unknown. No much larger clonotype is one base removed from it; base qualities were not supplied.

To sequence the TCRbeta CDR3 region, genomic DNA was isolated from the sorted cells. TCRbeta CDR3 regions were sequenced using the immunoSEQ Assay. TCRdb limited this immuneACCESS table to in-frame rearrangements with V and J called. A share of clones is missing; checked studies link under half to unresolved V genes, and the rest is unexplained. This sample lists 90,000 to 100,000 clones; roughly 89% were detected once. The ten largest account for 0.33% of the sample. The sequenced sample was CD4+ or CD8+ T cells sorted from blood, obtained in a trial of the OX40 agonist ivuxolimab. The TCR was taken from an adult with an advanced solid tumor such as melanoma, head and neck, liver or kidney cancer.

The CDR3 here reads CASSLRGTNEKLFF. DNA sequence: TGTGCCAGCAGCCTCCGGGGAACTAATGAAAAACTGTTTTTT. This chain joins TRBV7-9 to TRBJ1-4; no D segment can be confidently identified. There are 14 amino acids in the CDR3, from cysteine to phenylalanine inclusive. The only DNA kept is the CDR3, 42 bases in frame from the first base. V sheds 5 bases and J sheds 1 base, leaving 8 bases between their ends. The CDR1 and CDR2 encoded by the germline V gene (reference sequence) are SEHNR and FQNEAQ.